This T cell receptor (beta chain) emerged from a study of neurological immune-mediated disorders. This clonotype appeared many times. TCRdb analysed the 5' RACE reads with MiXCR anew, one entry per CDR3 protein. The sample includes tens of thousands of distinct CDR3 sequences, about 3.7% of them seen just once. The CDR3 extends over 16 amino acids. Trimming took 1 base from V and 0 from J, leaving 9 bases between them. Germline CDR1 SGHVS, CDR2 FQNEAQ. The sample comprised PBMCs. The J gene is TRBJ2-2, the V gene TRBV7-8; perhaps TRBD2 as D (6 bases). This receptor was obtained from a woman aged 45 to 65 with multiple sclerosis. The CDR3 protein is CASSLVEGSNTGELFF. DNA for the CDR3: TGTGCCAGCAGCTTAGTGGAGGGGTCGAACACCGGGGAGCTGTTTTTT.